The sequence of this T cell receptor (beta chain) was determined in a study of blood T cell repertoires in COVID-19. Turning to the study itself: Spain, Italy and the United States supplied samples that represented acute and convalescent COVID-19. T cells, B-cell-depleted T cells, or PBMCs supplied cDNA or gDNA.

This clone was found a few times. In the original workflow: Amplification of reference gene primers provided the estimated nucleated cell counts. TCRdb keeps only in-frame clones here, not all; method: immunoSEQ multiplex PCR. That table furnishes V, J and clone size, whereas the DNA furnished D and trimming. Of roughly 130,000 clones in the sample, about 89% are singletons; the top ten hold around 3.6%. The V and J ends lost 3 bases and 6 bases, in that order; junction bases with no gene match: 8. From germline, CDR1 is SEHNR and CDR2 FQNEAQ (reference sequence). The CDR3 length is 15 residues. Material for sequencing was peripheral blood. The sequence was obtained from an older woman with acute or convalescent COVID-19. The gene calls are TRBV7-9 and TRBJ1-5; 7 nucleotides line up with TRBD1. CDR3 DNA: TGTGCCAGCAGCTTGGTAGGGGGCGCGGCTCAGCCCCAGCATTTT. Protein sequence: CASSLVGGAAQPQHF. The whole variable domain, filled in from reference TRBV7-9 and TRBJ1-5, reads DTGVSQNPRHKITKRGQNVTFRCDPISEHNRLYWYRQTLGQGPEFLTYFQNEAQLEKSRLLSDRFSAERPKGSFSTLEIQRTEQGDSAMYLCASSLVGGAAQPQHFGDGTRLSIL.